Below are 28 T cell receptor beta chains sequenced from a single sample in a study of blood T cell repertoires in COVID-19. Sequencing used immunoSEQ multiplex PCR; TCRdb keeps in-frame clones, though not all of them. The table has about 98,000 clones, 87% seen once; the top ten hold more than 4.5%. The sequencing input was peripheral blood. These receptors were obtained from a man in his sixties or seventies with acute or convalescent COVID-19.

The genes are TRBV28 and TRBJ2-3; 10 nucleotides line up with TRBD1. In germline, CDR1 is MDHEN, CDR2 SYDVKM. The CDR3 runs to 17 residues. The V and J ends lost 4 bases and 2 bases, in that order; junction bases with no gene match: 9. As DNA, the CDR3 is TGTGCCAGCAGTTACCCCCTAGGACAGGGGGACACAGATACGCAGTATTTT. This sequence encodes CASSYPLGQGDTDTQYF.

V usage is TRBV6-1 and J usage is TRBJ1-1; 10 nucleotides line up with TRBD1. CDR3 size: 15 residues. Unmatched junction bases numbered 4, after V lost 3 bases and J lost 3 bases. The V gene's germline CDR1 is MNHNS and CDR2 SASEGT. CDR3 protein: CASSDDRGRDTEAFF. The CDR3 nucleotides are TGTGCCAGCAGTGATGACAGGGGGCGAGACACTGAAGCTTTCTTT.

The chain carries TRBV10-3 and TRBJ1-1; 12 nucleotides line up with TRBD1. Looked up from germline, CDR1 is ENHRY and CDR2 is SYGVKD. The length of the CDR3 is 16 residues. The trim removed 6 bases at V and 3 bases at J, leaving 8 bases unmatched. The CDR3 DNA is TGTGCCATCAGGAAATCGGGACAGGGGGCCGACACTGAAGCTTTCTTT. As protein: CAIRKSGQGADTEAFF.

This sequence joins TRBV28 and TRBJ1-1; the D is unclear. Trimming left V 6 bases short and J 10 bases short, with 15 bases between. Germline CDR1 MDHEN, CDR2 SYDVKM. The CDR3 extends over 12 amino acids. The chain's CDR3 is CASRGPGNVAFF. The DNA for the CDR3 is TGTGCCAGCAGGGGTCCAGGCAACGTAGCTTTCTTT.

The chain employs TRBV29-1 and TRBJ1-2; maybe TRBD1 (6 bases). This CDR3 spans 11 amino acids. Trimming stripped 8 bases from V and 4 bases from J, with 11 bases between. Looked up from germline, CDR1 is SQVTM and CDR2 is ANQGSEA. In DNA form, the CDR3 reads TGCAGCTTTGGACAGAGCTATGGCTACACCTTC. Residues: CSFGQSYGYTF.

The rearrangement joins TRBV28 to TRBJ2-7, with D possibly TRBD2 on 6 matching bases. This CDR3 region has 19 residues. With 4 bases removed from V and 5 bases from J, the gap between germline ends came to 30 bases. Per germline, CDR1 MDHEN and CDR2 SYDVKM. CDR3 DNA sequence: TGTGCCAGCAGTTCTGCCCTGGCCCGGTTCCCAGTCGGGGGACACGAGCAGTACTTC. Residues: CASSSALARFPVGGHEQYF.

V gene TRBV7-2 combines with J gene TRBJ1-6; D gene unclear. V was trimmed by 5 bases and J by 9 bases, leaving 20 bases between them. CDR1 is SGHTA and CDR2 is FQGNSA in the germline V gene. This CDR3 has 16 amino acids. CDR3 coding DNA: TGTGCCAGCAGCACCGGACTTGGGAGTAAGGGTTCACCCCTCCACTTT. The encoded protein is CASSTGLGSKGSPLHF.

The chain uses TRBV3-1 (or the pseudogene TRBV3-2) and TRBJ1-5, with D maybe TRBD1 (5 bases). Germline values: CDR1 LGHDT, CDR2 YNNKEL (reference sequence). Trimming stripped 3 bases from V and 7 bases from J, with 16 bases between. CDR3 length: 15 amino acids. In nucleotides, the CDR3 is TGTGCCAGCAGCCAGAACATGGGGCTAGGACAGCCCCAGCATTTT. Translated: CASSQNMGLGQPQHF.

This chain uses TRBV28 with TRBJ1-2; 7 nucleotides align to TRBD1. The trim removed 7 bases at V and 2 bases at J, leaving 7 bases unmatched. The germline V gene encodes CDR1 MDHEN and CDR2 SYDVKM. The CDR3 is 14 residues long. The CDR3 nucleotides read TGTGCCAGCATCCCTGGGGGACAGAACTATGGCTACACCTTC. The encoded protein is CASIPGGQNYGYTF.

The chain links TRBV6-1 to TRBJ2-1; 7 bases agree with TRBD2. V dropped 4 bases and J dropped 6; count of bases not matched to a gene: 12. The CDR3 extends over 16 amino acids. The germline gives CDR1 MNHNS, CDR2 SASEGT. CDR3 residues: CASSAQPAGTGNEQFF. For the CDR3, the DNA is TGTGCCAGCAGTGCCCAGCCAGCGGGGACGGGCAATGAGCAGTTCTTC.

The chain employs TRBV10-3 and TRBJ1-6, with 9 bases identical to TRBD1. Germline CDR1 and CDR2: ENHRY and SYGVKD. The CDR3 length is 14 residues. V was clipped by 8 bases and J by 8 bases; unmatched bases: 7. The CDR3 DNA follows: TGTGCCATCTCACGGACAGGGGAACATTCACCCCTCCACTTT. Translating gives CAISRTGEHSPLHF.

V usage is TRBV3-1 (or the pseudogene TRBV3-2) and J usage is TRBJ1-2, with a tentative D call TRBD1 (5 bases). V was trimmed by 1 base and J by 10 bases, leaving 13 bases between them. This CDR3 contains 13 residues. Germline CDR1 reads LGHDT; CDR2 reads YNNKEL (reference sequence). DNA for the CDR3: TGTGCCAGCAGCCAAGGTCGAGACAGCTTCTACACCTTC. Its protein product is CASSQGRDSFYTF.

This chain connects TRBV5-1 to TRBJ2-7; 7 nucleotides align to TRBD1. Germline assignment: CDR1 SGHRS and CDR2 YFSETQ. With 1 base clipped from V and 2 bases from J, the junction kept 6 bases outside the gene matches. This CDR3 is built from 15 residues. CDR3 sequence (DNA): TGCGCCAGCAGCTTGTACAGGGGCTCCCCCTACGAGCAGTACTTC. Translating gives CASSLYRGSPYEQYF.

The chain carries TRBV28 and TRBJ1-2; 7 nucleotides match TRBD1. The CDR3 is 14 amino acids. J was trimmed by 4 bases and V by 2 bases; bases with no gene match: 4. The V gene's germline CDR1 is MDHEN and CDR2 SYDVKM. CDR3 amino acids: CASSLAGGFYGYTF. The CDR3 DNA reads TGTGCCAGCAGTTTAGCAGGGGGATTCTATGGCTACACCTTC.

This chain's CDR3 is CAWSSGDMFEAFF. The CDR3 DNA is TGTGCCTGGAGTTCCGGGGATATGTTTGAAGCTTTCTTT. The chain couples TRBV30 to TRBJ1-1; no definite D call. In germline, CDR1 is GTSNPN, CDR2 SVGIG (reference sequence). Trimming took 2 bases from V and 7 from J, leaving 14 bases between them. This CDR3 contains 13 residues.

The chain has TRBV2 and TRBJ2-5; tentative D call: TRBD2 (5 bases). CDR1 is SNHLY and CDR2 is FYNNEI in the germline V gene. The CDR3 loop spans 15 amino acids. The V end was cut by 6 bases, the J end by 2 bases, with 16 bases between. The CDR3 region is CASSATTLGQETQYF. In DNA, the CDR3 is TGTGCCAGCAGCGCGACTACCCTCGGGCAAGAGACCCAGTACTTC.

J is TRBJ2-2 and V is TRBV6-5; D may be TRBD2 (6 bases). Trimming took off 4 bases at V and 4 bases at J, with 10 bases between the two ends. CDR1 is MNHEY and CDR2 is SVGAGI in the germline V gene. The CDR3 sequence is 14 residues long. The CDR3 sequence: CASSWSEGTGELFF. CDR3 DNA sequence: TGTGCCAGCAGTTGGTCGGAGGGCACCGGGGAGCTGTTTTTT.

CDR3 residues: CASSYQMTGNYGYTF. The CDR3 DNA follows: TGTGCCAGCAGCTACCAGATGACAGGGAACTATGGCTACACCTTC. J is TRBJ1-2 and V is TRBV11-2; 7 nucleotides match TRBD1. The length of the CDR3 is 15 residues. V trimming: 4 bases; J trimming: 2 bases; junction bases outside the gene matches: 7. The germline V gene encodes CDR1 SGHAT and CDR2 FQNNGV. Using reference TRBV11-2 and TRBJ1-2 for the parts outside the CDR3, the full variable domain is EAGVAQSPRYKIIEKRQSVAFWCNPISGHATLYWYQQILGQGPKLLIQFQNNGVVDDSQLPKDRFSAERLKGVDSTLKIQPAKLEDSAVYLCASSYQMTGNYGYTFGSGTRLTVV.

This rearrangement joins TRBV7-8 to TRBJ1-6; D might be TRBD1 (5 bases). Germline assignment: CDR1 SGHVS and CDR2 FQNEAQ. The CDR3 covers 14 residues. The V end lost 8 bases, the J end lost 3 bases, and 11 bases lay between the germline ends. The CDR3 sequence is CASRRGNYNSPLHF. The DNA for the CDR3 is TGTGCCAGCCGTAGGGGCAACTATAATTCACCCCTCCACTTT.

The gene calls are TRBV5-1 and TRBJ1-1, with D unclear. The V end lost 4 bases, the J end lost 3 bases, and 10 bases lay between the germline ends. Germline assignment: CDR1 SGHRS and CDR2 YFSETQ. This CDR3 spans 13 amino acids. For the CDR3, the DNA is TGCGCCAGCAGCAGGGAGGGAGACACTGAAGCTTTCTTT. It yields the protein CASSREGDTEAFF.

The gene calls are TRBV28 and TRBJ2-7; tentative D call: TRBD1 (5 bases). The CDR3 covers 15 residues. Trimming shortened V by 2 bases and J by 0 bases, and 11 bases separated the two germline ends. Germline CDR1 MDHEN, CDR2 SYDVKM. CDR3 sequence: CASSLITRASYEQYF. The CDR3, as DNA: TGTGCCAGCAGTTTAATTACCAGGGCCTCCTACGAGCAGTACTTC. Variable domain in full (rest from reference TRBV28 and TRBJ2-7): DVKVTQSSRYLVKRTGEKVFLECVQDMDHENMFWYRQDPGLGLRLIYFSYDVKMKEKGDIPEGYSVSREKKERFSLILESASTNQTSMYLCASSLITRASYEQYFGPGTRLTVT.

The table lists this clone with a few counts. The DNA of the CDR3 is TGCGCCAGCAGGGGGGGACAGGGGTCATCACCCCTCCACTTT. Its protein product is CASRGGQGSSPLHF. The chain couples TRBV5-1 to TRBJ1-6; TRBD1 aligns across 10 bases. Germline assignment: CDR1 SGHRS and CDR2 YFSETQ. This CDR3 is built from 14 residues. Trimming took 5 bases from V and 10 from J; bases not matched to a gene: 6.

This chain connects TRBV5-1 to TRBJ1-1; D unclear. CDR1 SGHRS and CDR2 YFSETQ come from the germline V gene. V dropped 0 bases and J dropped 13 bases, with 16 bases sitting between them. This CDR3 is built from 13 residues. The CDR3 here is CASSLAGPAGHFF. CDR3 in DNA: TGCGCCAGCAGCTTGGCTGGGCCGGCTGGGCATTTCTTT. Looking up the rest from reference TRBV5-1 and TRBJ1-1 gives the full variable domain: KAGVTQTPRYLIKTRGQQVTLSCSPISGHRSVSWYQQTPGQGLQFLFEYFSETQRNKGNFPGRFSGRQFSNSRSEMNVSTLELGDSALYLCASSLAGPAGHFFGQGTRLTVV.

V and J are TRBV13 and TRBJ2-2, with D perhaps matching TRBD2 (6 bases). CDR3 length equals 16 residues. Germline CDR1 is PRHDT and CDR2 is FYEKMQ (reference sequence). V shed 3 bases and J shed 4 bases, with 15 bases lying between them. The CDR3 loop reads CASSFRDRELTGELFF. The CDR3 DNA reads as TGTGCCAGCAGCTTTCGGGACCGGGAGCTCACCGGGGAGCTGTTTTTT.

The V gene is TRBV7-9, the J gene TRBJ2-2, with D possibly TRBD2 on 7 matching bases. CDR3 length: 15 residues. Germline-derived CDR1 and CDR2 are SEHNR and FQNEAQ (reference sequence). The V end was cut by 5 bases, the J end by 1 base, with 11 bases between. As DNA, the CDR3 is TGTGCCAGCAGCCGGGGGGCCCTGAACACCGGGGAGCTGTTTTTT. Encoded protein: CASSRGALNTGELFF.

CDR3 protein: CASSFSSYEQYF. The CDR3, as DNA: TGTGCCAGCAGCTTTAGCTCCTACGAGCAGTACTTC. The V and J genes are TRBV7-9 and TRBJ2-7; the D is unclear. This CDR3 comprises 12 residues. Germline V CDR1 and CDR2: SEHNR, FQNEAQ (reference sequence). V was shortened by 3 bases and J by 0 bases, with 3 bases between the two germline ends.

The chain combines TRBV5-1 with TRBJ1-4; D uncertain. CDR1 and CDR2 (germline): SGHRS, YFSETQ. Trimming took off 6 bases at V and 2 bases at J, with 14 bases between the two ends. The CDR3 covers 15 residues. DNA for the CDR3: TGCGCCAGCAAAGGCGCGGCGTCGACTAATGAAAAACTGTTTTTT. As protein: CASKGAASTNEKLFF. The full variable domain, completed using reference TRBV5-1 and TRBJ1-4, is KAGVTQTPRYLIKTRGQQVTLSCSPISGHRSVSWYQQTPGQGLQFLFEYFSETQRNKGNFPGRFSGRQFSNSRSEMNVSTLELGDSALYLCASKGAASTNEKLFFGSGTQLSVL.

This CDR3 reads CASSSRTSGGSTYNEQFF. The CDR3, as DNA: TGCGCCAGCAGCTCGCGGACTAGCGGGGGGTCCACTTACAATGAGCAGTTCTTC. This chain connects TRBV5-1 to TRBJ2-1, with TRBD2 matching 14 bases. The ends lost 3 bases at V and 4 bases at J; junction bases unmatched: 9. This CDR3 has 18 residues. CDR1 SGHRS and CDR2 YFSETQ come from the germline V gene.